The T cell receptor (beta chain) described here comes from a study of cytomegalovirus exposure and HLA in healthy donors. V lost 3 bases, J lost 6 bases, and 2 bases stayed unmatched. The CDR3 totals 13 residues. CDR1 PRHDT and CDR2 FYEKMQ come from the germline V gene (reference sequence). In the PCR, 60 Vbeta and 13 Jbeta primers were used. Libraries were prepared by immunoSEQ multiplex PCR; TCRdb keeps only in-frame clonotypes and omits some of them. The profile shows about 190,000 clones, 80% of them singletons. The origin of this receptor is a boy aged 5-17 years in good health and CMV-seronegative. V is TRBV13 and J is TRBJ2-1; 7 bases match TRBD2. The specimen was PBMCs. The CDR3 bases are TGTGCCAGCAGCTTGGGGGGGGGCAATGAGCAGTTCTTC. Translation: CASSLGGGNEQFF.